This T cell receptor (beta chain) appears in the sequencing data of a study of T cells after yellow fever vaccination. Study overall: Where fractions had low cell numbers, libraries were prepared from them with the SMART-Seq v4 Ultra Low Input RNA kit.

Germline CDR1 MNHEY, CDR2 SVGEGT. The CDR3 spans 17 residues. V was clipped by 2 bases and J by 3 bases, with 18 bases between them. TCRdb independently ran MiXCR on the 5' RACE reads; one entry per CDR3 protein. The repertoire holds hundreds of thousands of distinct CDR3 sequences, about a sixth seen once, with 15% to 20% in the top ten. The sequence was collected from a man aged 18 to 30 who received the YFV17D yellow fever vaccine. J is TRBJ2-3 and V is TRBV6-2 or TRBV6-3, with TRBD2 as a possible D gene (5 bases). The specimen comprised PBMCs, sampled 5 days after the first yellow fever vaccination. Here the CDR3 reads CASSYRAKGSGTDTQYF. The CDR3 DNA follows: TGTGCCAGCAGTTACAGGGCAAAGGGAAGCGGAACAGATACGCAGTATTTT.